The present entry profiles one TCR beta chain with its context. Its target is not known. The source of the sample is a study of identical twins. Trimming removed 4 bases from V and 7 bases from J; junction bases left unmatched: 5. This CDR3 has 15 amino acids. CDR1 MDHEN and CDR2 SYDVKM come from the germline V gene. Regarding the study as a whole: Those out-of-frame alpha sequences shared by twins showed an excess of low generation probability. Weaker excess twin sharing was observed in beta out-of-frame sequences. Zero-insertion analyses might be partly confounded by invariant T cells like MAIT and iNKT.

A single record per CDR3 protein comes from TCRdb applying MiXCR to the 5' RACE reads. The sample consists of some 500,000 distinct CDR3 sequences, more than 9% of them appearing once. These same data were also listed under a study on yellow fever vaccine responses in identical twins.

The sequence came from a woman younger than 30 in good health. The chain links TRBV28 to TRBJ2-1; TRBD1 aligns across 12 bases. The specimen sequenced was PBMCs. CDR3 in amino acids: CASSSGQGAHNEQFF. As DNA, the CDR3 is TGTGCCAGCAGTTCGGGACAGGGGGCGCATAATGAGCAGTTCTTC.